The clone carrying this TCR beta chain appeared a few times. The CDR3 sequence is 14 residues long. The germline V gene has CDR1 MNHEY and CDR2 SMNVEV (reference sequence). With 3 bases removed from V and 7 bases from J, the gap between germline ends came to 10 bases. Via MiXCR, TCRdb re-called the 5' RACE reads, giving one row per CDR3 protein. There are roughly 480,000 distinct CDR3 sequences in the sample; 20% to 25% occur only once, and just under 3% lies in the top ten. These data belong to a study of identical twins. The sample was also reused in another study, on T cells expressing NK-cell markers. This second study says: A few donors likewise had their CD3+CD56-NKG2C+ fraction led by these clonotypes.

The sequenced material came from CD4+ T cells sorted from blood. This TCR derives from a young woman in good health. This chain links TRBV27 with TRBJ1-6; D is uncertain. As DNA, the CDR3 is TGTGCCAGCAGTTTCTACGACTCAAATTCACCCCTCCACTTT. Protein sequence: CASSFYDSNSPLHF.